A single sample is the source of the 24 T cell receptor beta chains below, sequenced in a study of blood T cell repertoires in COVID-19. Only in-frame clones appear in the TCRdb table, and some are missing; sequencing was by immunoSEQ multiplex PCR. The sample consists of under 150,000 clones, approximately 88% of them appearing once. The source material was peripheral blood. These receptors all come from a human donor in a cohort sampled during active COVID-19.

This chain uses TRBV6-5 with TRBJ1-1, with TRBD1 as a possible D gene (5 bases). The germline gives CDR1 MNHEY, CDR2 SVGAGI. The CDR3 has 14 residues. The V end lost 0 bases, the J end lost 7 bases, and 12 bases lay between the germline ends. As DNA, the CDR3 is TGTGCCAGCAGTTACTCGATGTGGGGCTATGAAGCTTTCTTT. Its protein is CASSYSMWGYEAFF.

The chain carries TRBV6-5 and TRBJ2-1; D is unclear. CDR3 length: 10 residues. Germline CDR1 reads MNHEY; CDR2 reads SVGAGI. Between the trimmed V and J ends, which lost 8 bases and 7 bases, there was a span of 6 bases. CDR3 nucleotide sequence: TGTGCCAGCGGGCTAAATGAGCAGTTCTTC. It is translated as CASGLNEQFF.

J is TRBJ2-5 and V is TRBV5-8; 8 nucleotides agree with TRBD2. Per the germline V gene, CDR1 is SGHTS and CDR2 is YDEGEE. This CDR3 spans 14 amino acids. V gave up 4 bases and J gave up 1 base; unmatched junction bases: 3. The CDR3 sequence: CASSTGLAQETQYF. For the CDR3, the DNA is TGTGCCAGCAGCACTGGACTAGCCCAAGAGACCCAGTACTTC.

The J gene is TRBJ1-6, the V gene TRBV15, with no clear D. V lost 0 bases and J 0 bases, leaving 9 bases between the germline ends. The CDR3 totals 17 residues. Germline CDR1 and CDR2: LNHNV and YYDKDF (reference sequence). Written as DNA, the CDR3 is TGTGCCACCAGCAGAGAGGGAGGGCTCTCCTATAATTCACCCCTCCACTTT. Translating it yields CATSREGGLSYNSPLHF.

DNA of the CDR3: TGTGCCAGCAGCCCCCGCGGGAGCGGGGGGAGATACGAGCAGTACTTC. This translates into CASSPRGSGGRYEQYF. The V gene is TRBV5-4, the J gene TRBJ2-7, with 9 bases that match TRBD2. Trimming removed 4 bases from V and 4 bases from J; junction bases left unmatched: 12. The germline V gene encodes CDR1 SGHNT and CDR2 YYREEE (reference sequence). The CDR3 contains 16 residues.

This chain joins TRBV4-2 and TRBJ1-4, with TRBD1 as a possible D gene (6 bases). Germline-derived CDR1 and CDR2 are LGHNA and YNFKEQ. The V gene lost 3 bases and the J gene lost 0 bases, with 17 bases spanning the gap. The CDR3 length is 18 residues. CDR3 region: CASSQAVRDTSTNEKLFF. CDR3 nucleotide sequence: TGTGCCAGCAGCCAGGCCGTACGGGACACTTCAACTAATGAAAAACTGTTTTTT.

The CDR3 coding sequence is TGTGCCAGCAGTTACTCGGGACAGGTCAGGGATGGCTACACCTTC. It translates to CASSYSGQVRDGYTF. The J gene is TRBJ1-2, the V gene TRBV6-5; 8 bases align to TRBD1. The CDR3 runs 15 residues. With 0 bases clipped from V and 6 bases from J, the junction kept 6 bases outside the gene matches. Germline V CDR1 and CDR2: MNHEY, SVGAGI.

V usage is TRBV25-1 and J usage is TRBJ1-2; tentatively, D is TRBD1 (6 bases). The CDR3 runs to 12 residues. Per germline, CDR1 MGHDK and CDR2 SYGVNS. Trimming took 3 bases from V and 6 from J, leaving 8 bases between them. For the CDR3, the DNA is TGTGCCAGCAGTGATCACAGGGATGGCTACACCTTC. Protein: CASSDHRDGYTF.

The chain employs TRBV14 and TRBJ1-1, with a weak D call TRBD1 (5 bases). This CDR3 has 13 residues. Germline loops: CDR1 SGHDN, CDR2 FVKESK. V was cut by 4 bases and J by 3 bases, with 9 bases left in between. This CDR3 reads CASSLWDYTEAFF. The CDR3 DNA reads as TGTGCCAGCAGCCTCTGGGACTACACTGAAGCTTTCTTT.

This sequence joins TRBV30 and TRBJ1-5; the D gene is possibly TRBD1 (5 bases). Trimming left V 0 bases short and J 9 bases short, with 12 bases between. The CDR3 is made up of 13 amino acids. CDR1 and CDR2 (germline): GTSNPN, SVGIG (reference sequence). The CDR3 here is CAWSVQVVGPQHF. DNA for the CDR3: TGTGCCTGGAGTGTACAGGTCGTGGGGCCCCAGCATTTT. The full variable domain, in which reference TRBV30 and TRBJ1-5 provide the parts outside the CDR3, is SQTIHQWPATLVQPVGSPLSLECTVEGTSNPNLYWYRQAAGRGLQLLFYSVGIGQISSEVPQNLSASRPQDRQFILSSKKLLLSDSGFYLCAWSVQVVGPQHFGDGTRLSIL.

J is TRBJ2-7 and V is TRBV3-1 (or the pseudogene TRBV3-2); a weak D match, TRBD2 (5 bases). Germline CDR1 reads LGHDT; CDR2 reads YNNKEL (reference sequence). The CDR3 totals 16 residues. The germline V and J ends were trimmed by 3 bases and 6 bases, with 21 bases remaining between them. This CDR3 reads CASSQGTGVPLGEQYF. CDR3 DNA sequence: TGTGCCAGCAGCCAGGGTACCGGGGTACCGCTGGGCGAGCAGTACTTC.

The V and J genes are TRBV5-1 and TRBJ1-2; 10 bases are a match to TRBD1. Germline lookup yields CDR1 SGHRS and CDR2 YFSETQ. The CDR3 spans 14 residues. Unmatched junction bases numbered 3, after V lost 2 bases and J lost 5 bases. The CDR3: CASSFDRGRYGYTF. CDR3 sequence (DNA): TGCGCCAGCAGCTTCGACAGGGGGCGTTATGGCTACACCTTC.

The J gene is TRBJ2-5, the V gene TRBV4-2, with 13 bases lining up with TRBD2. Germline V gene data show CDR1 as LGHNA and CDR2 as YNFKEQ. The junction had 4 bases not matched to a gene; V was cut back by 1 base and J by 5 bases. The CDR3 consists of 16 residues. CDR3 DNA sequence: TGTGCCAGCAGCCAAGCGACTAGCGGGGGGATTGAGACCCAGTACTTC. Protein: CASSQATSGGIETQYF.

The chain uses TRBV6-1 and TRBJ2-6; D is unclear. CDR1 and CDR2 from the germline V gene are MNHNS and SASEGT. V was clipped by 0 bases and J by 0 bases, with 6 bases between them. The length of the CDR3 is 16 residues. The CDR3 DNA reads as TGTGCCAGCAGTGAAGCTTGGGCCTCTGGGGCCAACGTCCTGACTTTC. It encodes CASSEAWASGANVLTF.

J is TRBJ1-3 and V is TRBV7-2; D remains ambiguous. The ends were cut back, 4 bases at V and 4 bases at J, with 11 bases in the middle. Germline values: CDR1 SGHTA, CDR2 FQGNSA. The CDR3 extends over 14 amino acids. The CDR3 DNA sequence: TGTGCCAGCAGCTCGACGGTGGGCGGAAACACCATATATTTT. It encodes CASSSTVGGNTIYF. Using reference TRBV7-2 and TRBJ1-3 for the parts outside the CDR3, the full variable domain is GAGVSQSPSNKVTEKGKDVELRCDPISGHTALYWYRQSLGQGLEFLIYFQGNSAPDKSGLPSDRFSAERTGGSVSTLTIQRTQQEDSAVYLCASSSTVGGNTIYFGEGSWLTVV.

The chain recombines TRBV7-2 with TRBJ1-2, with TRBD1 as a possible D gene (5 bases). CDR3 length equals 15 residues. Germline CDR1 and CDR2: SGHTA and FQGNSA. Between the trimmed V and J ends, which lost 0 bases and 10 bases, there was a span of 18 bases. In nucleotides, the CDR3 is TGTGCCAGCAGCTTAGCGCAAGGGGTAGTCTCCATCTACACCTTC. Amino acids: CASSLAQGVVSIYTF.

The CDR3 reads CASSYSSSGGAAYEQYF. CDR3 DNA: TGTGCCAGCAGTTACTCGTCTAGCGGGGGGGCCGCGTACGAGCAGTACTTC. V and J are TRBV6-2 or TRBV6-3 and TRBJ2-7, with TRBD2 identical over 12 bases. The CDR3 runs to 17 residues. After removal of 0 bases from V and 4 bases from J, the junction contained 7 bases not matched to a gene. Germline V gene sequence: CDR1 MNHEY, CDR2 SVGEGT.

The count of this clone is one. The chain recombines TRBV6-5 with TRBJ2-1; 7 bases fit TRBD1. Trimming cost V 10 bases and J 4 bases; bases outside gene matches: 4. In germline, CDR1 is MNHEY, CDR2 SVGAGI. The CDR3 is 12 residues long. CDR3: CAIGQVYNEQFF. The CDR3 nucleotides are TGTGCCATCGGACAGGTGTACAATGAGCAGTTCTTC.

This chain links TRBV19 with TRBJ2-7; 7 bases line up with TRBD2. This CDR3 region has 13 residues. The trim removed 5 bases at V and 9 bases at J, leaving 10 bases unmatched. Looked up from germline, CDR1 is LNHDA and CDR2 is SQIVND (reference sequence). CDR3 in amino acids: CASSWTPGGRQYF. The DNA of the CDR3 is TGTGCCAGTAGTTGGACCCCGGGGGGTCGGCAGTACTTC. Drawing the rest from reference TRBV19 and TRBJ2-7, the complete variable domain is DGGITQSPKYLFRKEGQNVTLSCEQNLNHDAMYWYRQDPGQGLRLIYYSQIVNDFQKGDIAEGYSVSREKKESFPLTVTSAQKNPTAFYLCASSWTPGGRQYFGPGTRLTVT.

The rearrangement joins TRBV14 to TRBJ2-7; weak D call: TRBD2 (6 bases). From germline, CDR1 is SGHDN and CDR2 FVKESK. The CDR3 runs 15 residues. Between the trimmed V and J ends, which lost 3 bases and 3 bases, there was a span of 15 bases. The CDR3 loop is CASSQGTAVVYEQYF. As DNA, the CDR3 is TGTGCCAGCAGCCAGGGGACTGCGGTGGTCTACGAGCAGTACTTC.

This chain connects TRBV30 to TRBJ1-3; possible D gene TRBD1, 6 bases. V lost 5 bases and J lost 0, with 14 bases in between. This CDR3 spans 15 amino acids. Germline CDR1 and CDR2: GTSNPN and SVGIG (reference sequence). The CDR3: CAWDRFPNSGNTIYF. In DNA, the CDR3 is TGTGCCTGGGACAGGTTCCCGAACTCTGGAAACACCATATATTTT.

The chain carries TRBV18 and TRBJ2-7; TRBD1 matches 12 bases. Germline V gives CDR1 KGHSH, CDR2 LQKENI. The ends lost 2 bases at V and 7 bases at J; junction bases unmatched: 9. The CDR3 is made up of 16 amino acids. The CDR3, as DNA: TGTGCCAGCTCACCAAATACGGGACAGGGGGCGCGGGAGCAGTACTTC. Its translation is CASSPNTGQGAREQYF.

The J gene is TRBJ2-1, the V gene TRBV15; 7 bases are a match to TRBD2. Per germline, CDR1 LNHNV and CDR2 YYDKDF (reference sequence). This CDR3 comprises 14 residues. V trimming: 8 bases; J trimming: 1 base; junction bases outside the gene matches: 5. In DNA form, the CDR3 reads TGTGCCACCCAGAACGGGGGGTCCTACAATGAGCAGTTCTTC. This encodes CATQNGGSYNEQFF.

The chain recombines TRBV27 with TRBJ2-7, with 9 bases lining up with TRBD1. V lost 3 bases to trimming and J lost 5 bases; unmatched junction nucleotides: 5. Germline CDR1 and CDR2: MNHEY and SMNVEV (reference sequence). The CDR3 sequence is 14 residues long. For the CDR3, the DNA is TGTGCCAGCAGTTTCCCGGGACAGGGAAACGAGCAGTACTTC. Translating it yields CASSFPGQGNEQYF.